This T cell receptor (beta chain) was sequenced during a study of Ad26.COV2.S vaccination and SARS-CoV-2 variants. The CDR3 has 14 residues. V trimming: 2 bases; J trimming: 6 bases; junction bases outside the gene matches: 2. The germline gives CDR1 LGHDT, CDR2 YNNKEL (reference sequence). Some clones are missing from TCRdb's copy, which holds only in-frame ones; the method was immunoSEQ multiplex PCR. The data show under 400,000 clones, roughly 91% seen once. Noted treatment: roughly 20 received Ad26.COV2.S at low or high dose, single or two shots; roughly 5 received placebo; per-sample allocation not given. Repertoires come from day 63 after the first vaccine or placebo injection. Study findings and constraints: People given the vaccine had a wider spike-specific TCR breadth than placebo recipients did.

This clone was found once. Its target is unknown. This receptor was taken from a person aged 18-65 years who received the Ad26.COV2.S COVID-19 vaccine or a placebo. This sequence joins TRBV3-1 (or the pseudogene TRBV3-2) and TRBJ1-2; 11 bases map to TRBD1. Sequencing used peripheral blood, obtained in a trial of Ad26.COV2.S vaccine versus placebo. The chain's CDR3 is CASSQRDRGDGYTF. CDR3 nucleotides: TGTGCCAGCAGCCAACGGGACAGGGGGGATGGCTACACCTTC.